This T cell receptor beta chain was documented in a study of blood T cell repertoires in COVID-19. Across the whole study: Some COVID-19 samples were acute and others convalescent; all came from the United States, Italy and Spain. PBMCs, B-cell-depleted T cells, or T cells provided the cDNA or gDNA that made up the material.

This clone was picked up one time. Residents of 20 to 25 US areas, aged about 18 to 89 years, made up the participants. Participant reports of clinical history set cohort assignment. Libraries were prepared by immunoSEQ multiplex PCR; TCRdb keeps only in-frame clonotypes and omits some of them. Of approximately 490,000 clones listed, 88% are singletons. With V trimmed by 5 bases and J by 0 bases, 3 bases remained unmatched. Germline-derived CDR1 and CDR2 are LNHDA and SQIVND (reference sequence). The CDR3 length is 15 residues. Material: PBMCs or T cells enriched from blood (not recorded which). The origin of this receptor is a woman aged 55-75 years who had recovered from COVID-19. The gene calls are TRBV19 and TRBJ1-5, with 8 bases identical to TRBD1. DNA of the CDR3: TGTGCCAGTAGTCCTCAGGGGGCTAGCAATCAGCCCCAGCATTTT. Encoded protein: CASSPQGASNQPQHF.